This TCR beta chain was found in a study of T-cell reconstitution after alpha-beta-depleted transplantation in children. The CDR3 is 11 amino acids. Germline values: CDR1 KGHDR, CDR2 SFDVKD. V was shortened by 3 bases and J by 6 bases, with 4 bases between the two germline ends. Unique molecular identifiers were built into the TCRbeta library. TCRdb re-analysed the PCR reads in MiXCR, keeping a single row per CDR3 protein. The sample lists 300,000 to 400,000 distinct CDR3 sequences; about an eighth were seen once. This clonotype originated in a human donor who donated a stem cell graft to a child with Fanconi anemia. The rearrangement uses TRBV24-1 and TRBJ2-5; D is ambiguous. The sample here was PBMCs, taken from the stem cell graft. CDR3 residues: CATSDVQTQYF. In DNA, the CDR3 is TGTGCCACCAGTGATGTCCAGACCCAGTACTTC.